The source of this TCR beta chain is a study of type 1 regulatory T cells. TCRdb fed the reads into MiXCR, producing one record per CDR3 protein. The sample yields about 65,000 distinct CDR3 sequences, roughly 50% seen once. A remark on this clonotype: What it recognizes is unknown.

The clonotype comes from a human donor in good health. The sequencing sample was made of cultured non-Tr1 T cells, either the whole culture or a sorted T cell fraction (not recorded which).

The CDR3 reads CASSSRDNGDYEQYF. The CDR3 DNA is TGCGCCAGCAGCTCTCGGGACAACGGCGACTACGAGCAGTACTTC. V and J are TRBV5-1 and TRBJ2-7; TRBD1 might be the D (6 bases). The CDR3 runs 15 residues. Germline assignment: CDR1 SGHRS and CDR2 YFSETQ. Deletions cut 3 bases from V and 3 bases from J, with 16 bases between.